This record looks at one T cell receptor (beta chain) sequence and its context. Authors' data handling: The assay estimated nucleated cells by amplifying reference gene primers. Sequencing used immunoSEQ multiplex PCR; TCRdb keeps in-frame clones, though not all of them. V and J calls and clone size come straight from that table; D and trimming were deduced from the DNA. This sample has fewer than 250,000 clones; around three quarters occur once, and the top ten carry around 17%. This CDR3 is built from 14 residues. Germline V lookup: CDR1 SGHRS, CDR2 YFSETQ. J was trimmed by 8 bases and V by 7 bases; bases with no gene match: 9. This record belongs to a study of blood T cell repertoires in COVID-19. About the study: In each case, the material was cDNA or gDNA derived from T cells, B-cell-depleted T cells, or PBMCs.

The sequenced material came from PBMCs or T cells enriched from blood (not recorded which). The rearrangement uses TRBV5-1 and TRBJ1-4, with 9 bases lining up with TRBD1. This TCR derives from a woman in her forties or fifties with acute COVID-19. CDR3 region: CASGQGTGQEKLFF. CDR3 bases: TGCGCCAGCGGACAGGGGACTGGGCAGGAAAAACTGTTTTTT.